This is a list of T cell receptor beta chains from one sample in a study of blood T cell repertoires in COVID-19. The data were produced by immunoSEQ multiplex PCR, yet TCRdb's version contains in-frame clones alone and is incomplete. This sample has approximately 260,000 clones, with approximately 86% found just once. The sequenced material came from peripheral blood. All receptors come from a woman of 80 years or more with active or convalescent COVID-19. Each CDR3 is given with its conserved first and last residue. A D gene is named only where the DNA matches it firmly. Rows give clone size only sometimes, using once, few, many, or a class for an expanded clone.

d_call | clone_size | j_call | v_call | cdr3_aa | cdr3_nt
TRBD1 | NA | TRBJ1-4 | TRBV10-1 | CASIEYRDRGSEKLFF | TGCGCCAGCATTGAGTACCGGGACAGGGGGTCGGAAAAACTGTTTTTT
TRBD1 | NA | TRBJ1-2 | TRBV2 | CASSDGTGNRVYGYTF | TGTGCCAGCAGTGACGGGACAGGGAATCGTGTCTATGGCTACACCTTC
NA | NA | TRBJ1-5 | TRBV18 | CASSPRLQRDQPQHF | TGTGCCAGCTCACCACGGCTTCAGCGAGATCAGCCCCAGCATTTT
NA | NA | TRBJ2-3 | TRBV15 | CATSREQRARTDTQYF | TGTGCCACCAGCAGAGAACAGAGGGCACGCACAGATACGCAGTATTTT
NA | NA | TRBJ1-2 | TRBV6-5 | CASRGRHGYTF | TGTGCCAGCAGAGGGAGGCATGGCTACACCTTC
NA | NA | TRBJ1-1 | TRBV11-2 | CASSQYRGGTEAFF | TGTGCCAGCAGCCAATATAGGGGGGGTACTGAAGCTTTCTTT
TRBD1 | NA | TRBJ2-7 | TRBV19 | CASSKRGREWEQYF | TGTGCCAGTAGTAAAAGGGGGCGAGAGTGGGAGCAGTACTTC
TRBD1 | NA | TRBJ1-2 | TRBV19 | CASSIGWTGGFNYGYTF | TGTGCCAGTAGTATCGGCTGGACAGGGGGGTTTAACTATGGCTACACCTTC
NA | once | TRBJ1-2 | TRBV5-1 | CASSLAPGKKDGYTF | TGCGCCAGCAGCTTGGCCCCAGGGAAGAAGGATGGCTACACCTTC
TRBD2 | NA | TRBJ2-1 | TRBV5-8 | CASSQGLATSDEQFF | TGTGCCAGCAGCCAGGGACTAGCGACGAGCGATGAGCAGTTCTTC